This is a list of T cell receptor beta chains from one sample in a study of T cells in localized non-small cell lung cancer. Method: immunoSEQ multiplex PCR; TCRdb's copy keeps in-frame clones and lacks some. The profile shows roughly 90,000 clones, roughly 88% of them singletons. This sample comprised PBMCs, obtained before any cancer treatment. The receptors were sampled from a woman aged 40-69 years with stage II squamous cell lung carcinoma. Both conserved end residues are part of each CDR3. D genes are given only for firm matches. Size tells how often a clone was seen (once, few, many) or the class of an expanded clone, and some rows leave it out.

>TRBV28|TRBJ1-2|few|TRBD1
CASTPFGGDREKVRYGYTF
TGTGCCAGCACCCCCTTCGGAGGGGACAGGGAAAAAGTTAGGTATGGCTACACCTTC
>TRBV9|TRBJ2-7|-|-
CASSVASGRSYEQYF
TGTGCCAGCAGCGTAGCCAGCGGCCGCTCCTACGAGCAGTACTTC
>TRBV6-5|TRBJ1-1|-|TRBD1
CASRRDRGQGTEAFF
TGTGCCAGCAGACGGGACAGGGGGCAGGGGACTGAAGCTTTCTTT
>TRBV4-1|TRBJ1-2|-|-
CASSPPQEYGYTF
TGCGCCAGCAGCCCGCCCCAGGAGTATGGCTACACCTTC
>TRBV30|TRBJ1-6|-|-
CAWSPTRGASPLHF
TGTGCCTGGAGTCCAACCCGGGGGGCTTCACCCCTCCACTTT
>TRBV19|TRBJ2-2|-|TRBD2
CASTSSGRAGELFF
TGTGCCTCTACAAGTAGCGGGAGAGCCGGGGAGCTGTTTTTT
>TRBV5-6|TRBJ1-2|-|TRBD1
CASSSVPGTGGSYTF
TGTGCCAGCAGCTCAGTACCCGGGACAGGGGGTAGCTACACCTTC
>TRBV5-1|TRBJ1-3|-|-
CASSLDGGNTIYF
TGCGCCAGCAGCTTGGACGGTGGAAACACCATATATTTT
>TRBV19|TRBJ1-1|-|TRBD1
CASSTQGAPTEAFF
TGTGCCAGTAGTACCCAGGGGGCGCCCACTGAAGCTTTCTTT
>TRBV2|TRBJ1-1|once|-
CASSAGNRMNTEAFF
TGTGCCAGCAGTGCGGGGAACAGAATGAACACTGAAGCTTTCTTT
>TRBV5-4|TRBJ2-6|-|-
CASSPTGSGANVLTF
TGTGCCAGCAGCCCGACAGGCTCTGGGGCCAACGTCCTGACTTTC
>TRBV15|TRBJ2-3|-|-
CATSRDAEGDTQYF
TGTGCCACCAGCAGAGATGCGGAGGGAGATACGCAGTATTTT
>TRBV6-5|TRBJ1-5|once|-
CASSLGGFSNQPQHF
TGTGCCAGCAGCCTAGGGGGTTTCAGCAATCAGCCCCAGCATTTT
>TRBV5-8|TRBJ2-7|-|-
CASSSSHSYEQYF
TGTGCCAGCAGCTCCTCGCACTCCTACGAGCAGTACTTC
>TRBV11-3|TRBJ2-3|-|TRBD1
CASSFLILPGTDNGTQYF
TGTGCCAGCAGCTTCCTAATCCTACCCGGGACAGACAATGGTACGCAGTATTTT
>TRBV5-1|TRBJ2-2|-|-
CASSYSGTGELFF
TGCGCCAGCAGCTACTCAGGCACCGGGGAGCTGTTTTTT
>TRBV2|TRBJ2-5|-|-
CASRGYQETQYF
TGTGCCAGCAGGGGTTACCAAGAGACCCAGTACTTC
>TRBV27|TRBJ1-2|-|-
CASSSDMEHSYTF
TGTGCCAGCAGTTCGGACATGGAGCATAGCTACACCTTC
>TRBV28|TRBJ1-2|-|TRBD1
CASSWGQSFYGYTF
TGTGCCAGCAGTTGGGGACAGTCTTTCTATGGCTACACCTTC
>TRBV13|TRBJ2-7|-|TRBD2
CASSSSGTSVYNEQYF
TGTGCCAGCAGCTCCTCCGGGACTAGCGTCTACAACGAGCAGTACTTC
>TRBV5-8|TRBJ1-5|-|-
CASSSKTGPNQPQHF
TGTGCCAGCAGCTCGAAGACAGGACCCAATCAGCCCCAGCATTTT
>TRBV10-3|TRBJ1-2|-|-
CAISANRANYGYTF
TGTGCCATCAGTGCGAACAGGGCGAACTATGGCTACACCTTC
>TRBV6-1|TRBJ2-5|-|-
CASTPGAPAKTQYF
TGTGCCAGCACCCCTGGAGCCCCCGCGAAGACCCAGTACTTC
>TRBV7-9|TRBJ2-1|-|-
CASSLEAFNNEQFF
TGTGCCAGCAGCTTAGAGGCTTTTAACAATGAGCAGTTCTTC
>TRBV30|TRBJ1-1|-|-
CAWSEALGKAFF
TGTGCCTGGAGTGAGGCACTCGGGAAAGCTTTCTTT
>TRBV28|TRBJ1-1|-|-
CASSPRTRVGTEAFF
TGTGCCAGCAGTCCTCGGACCAGGGTTGGAACTGAAGCTTTCTTT
>TRBV5-6|TRBJ1-5|-|-
CASSLAQDQPQHF
TGTGCCAGCAGCTTGGCGCAGGATCAGCCCCAGCATTTT
>TRBV2|TRBJ1-2|-|-
CASSGGGLGNYGYTF
TGTGCCAGCAGTGGTGGGGGACTGGGTAACTATGGCTACACCTTC
>TRBV18|TRBJ1-2|-|-
CASSPDRNYGYTF
TGTGCCAGCTCACCAGACAGAAACTATGGCTACACCTTC
>TRBV28|TRBJ1-5|-|-
CASSYGQSYSNQPQHF
TGTGCCAGCAGTTACGGACAGAGCTATAGCAATCAGCCCCAGCATTTT
>TRBV19|TRBJ2-7|-|-
CASSIFVDSEQYF
TGTGCCAGTAGTATCTTTGTGGACAGTGAGCAGTACTTC
>TRBV7-9|TRBJ2-1|-|-
CASSLGGTNNEQFF
TGTGCCAGCAGCTTAGGGGGGACCAACAATGAGCAGTTCTTC
>TRBV19|TRBJ1-1|once|-
CASSIVRGDGAFF
TGTGCCAGTAGTATAGTTCGGGGGGACGGGGCTTTCTTT
>TRBV5-1|TRBJ2-3|-|TRBD2
CASSGGLLAGGTDTQYF
TGCGCCAGCAGCGGCGGACTTCTAGCGGGGGGTACAGATACGCAGTATTTT
>TRBV12-5|TRBJ2-5|-|TRBD2
CASGQAGGDQETQYF
TGTGCTAGTGGGCAAGCGGGGGGTGATCAAGAGACCCAGTACTTC
>TRBV19|TRBJ2-5|-|-
CASSPRTDQETQYF
TGTGCCAGTAGTCCAAGGACAGATCAAGAGACCCAGTACTTC
>TRBV15|TRBJ1-6|-|-
CATAGGLDSPLHF
TGTGCCACCGCGGGGGGGCTCGATTCACCCCTCCACTTT
>TRBV7-8|TRBJ2-4|-|-
CASSFRDPVAKNIQYF
TGTGCCAGCAGCTTCCGGGACCCCGTGGCCAAAAACATTCAGTACTTC
>TRBV5-4|TRBJ1-1|-|-
CASTPGELAWVQNTEAFF
TGTGCCAGCACGCCTGGGGAGCTTGCCTGGGTGCAGAACACTGAAGCTTTCTTT
>TRBV5-6|TRBJ1-5|-|-
CASSAAGTPGQPQHF
TGTGCCAGCAGTGCCGCAGGAACCCCTGGGCAGCCCCAGCATTTT
>TRBV5-1|TRBJ2-4|once|TRBD2
CASSLAWPGGTSGRAKNIQYF
TGCGCCAGCAGCTTGGCCTGGCCGGGGGGCACTAGCGGGAGGGCCAAAAACATTCAGTACTTC
>TRBV6-1|TRBJ1-1|-|-
CASSSRLGLRVF
TGTGCCAGCAGTTCACGTCTGGGTTTAAGGGTCTTT
>TRBV7-7|TRBJ1-6|-|-
CASSLDGSSPLHF
TGTGCTAGCAGCTTAGATGGGAGTTCACCCCTCCACTTT
>TRBV10-2|TRBJ1-1|-|-
CASSVAGAGEAFF
TGCGCCAGCAGTGTCGCGGGGGCCGGTGAAGCTTTCTTT
>TRBV5-5|TRBJ1-5|-|TRBD1
CASSQTGGNQPQHF
TGTGCCAGCAGCCAGACAGGGGGCAATCAGCCCCAGCATTTT
>TRBV27|TRBJ2-1|-|TRBD2
CASSPSLAGHELF
TGTGCCAGCAGCCCTTCCCTAGCGGGTCATGAACTCTTC
>TRBV7-9|TRBJ2-7|-|-
CASSPGAGNSYEQYF
TGTGCCAGCAGCCCAGGCGCCGGGAACTCCTACGAGCAGTACTTC
>TRBV12-5|TRBJ1-2|-|-
CASGFQGVGYGYTF
TGTGCTAGTGGTTTCCAGGGAGTGGGCTATGGCTACACCTTC
>TRBV2|TRBJ1-1|-|-
CASRIQGNTEAFF
TGTGCCAGCAGAATACAGGGGAACACTGAAGCTTTCTTT
>TRBV11-3|TRBJ1-1|-|TRBD1
CASSPSTGGNTEAFF
TGTGCCAGCAGCCCCTCGACAGGGGGGAACACTGAAGCTTTCTTT